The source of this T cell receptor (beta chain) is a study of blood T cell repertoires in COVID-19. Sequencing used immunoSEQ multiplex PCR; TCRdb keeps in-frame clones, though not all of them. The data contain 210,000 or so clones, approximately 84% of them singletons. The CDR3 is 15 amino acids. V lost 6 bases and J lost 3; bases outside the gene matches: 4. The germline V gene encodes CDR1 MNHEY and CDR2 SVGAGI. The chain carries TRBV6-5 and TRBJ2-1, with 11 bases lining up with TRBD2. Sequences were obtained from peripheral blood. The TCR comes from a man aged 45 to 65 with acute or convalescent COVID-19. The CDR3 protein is CASSAGLADYNEQFF. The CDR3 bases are TGTGCCAGCAGCGCGGGACTAGCGGACTACAATGAGCAGTTCTTC.